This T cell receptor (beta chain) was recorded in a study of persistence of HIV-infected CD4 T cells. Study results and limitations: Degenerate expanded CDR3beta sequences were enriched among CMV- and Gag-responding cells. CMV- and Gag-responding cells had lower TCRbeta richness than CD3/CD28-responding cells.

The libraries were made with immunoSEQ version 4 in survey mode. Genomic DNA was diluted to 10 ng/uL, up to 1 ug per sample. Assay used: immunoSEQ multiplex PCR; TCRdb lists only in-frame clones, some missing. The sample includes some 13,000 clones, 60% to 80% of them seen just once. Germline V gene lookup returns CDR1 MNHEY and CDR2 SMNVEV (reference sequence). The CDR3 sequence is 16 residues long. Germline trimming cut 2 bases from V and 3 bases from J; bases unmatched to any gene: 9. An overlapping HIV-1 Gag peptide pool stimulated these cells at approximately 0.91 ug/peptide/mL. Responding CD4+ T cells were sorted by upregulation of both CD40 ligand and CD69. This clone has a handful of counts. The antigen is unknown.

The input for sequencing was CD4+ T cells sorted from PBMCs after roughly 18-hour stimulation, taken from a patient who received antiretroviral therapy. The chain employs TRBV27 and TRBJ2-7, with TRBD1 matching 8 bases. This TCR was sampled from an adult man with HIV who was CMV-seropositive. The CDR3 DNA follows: TGTGCCAGCAGTTTACGAGTAGGGACAGGTAGCTACGAGCAGTACTTC. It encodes CASSLRVGTGSYEQYF.